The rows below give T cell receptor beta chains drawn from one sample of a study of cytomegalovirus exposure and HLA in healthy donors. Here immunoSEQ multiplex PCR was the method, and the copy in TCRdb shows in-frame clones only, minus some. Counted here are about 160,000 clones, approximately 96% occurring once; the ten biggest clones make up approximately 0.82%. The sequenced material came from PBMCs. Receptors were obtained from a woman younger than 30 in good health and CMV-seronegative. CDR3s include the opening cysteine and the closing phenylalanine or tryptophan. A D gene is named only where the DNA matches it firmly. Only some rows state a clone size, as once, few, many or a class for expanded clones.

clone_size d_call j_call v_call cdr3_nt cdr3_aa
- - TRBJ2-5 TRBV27 TGTGCCAGCAGGGCCCCGGGAGAGACCCAGTACTTC CASRAPGETQYF
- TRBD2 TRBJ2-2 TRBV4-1 TGCGCCAGCAGCCATACCCCGGGACTAGCGGGGGCGGCCTTGGGCACCGGGGAGCTGTTTTTT CASSHTPGLAGAALGTGELFF
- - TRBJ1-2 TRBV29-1 TGCAGCGTCCCGACGGGGTTAAAGGGCTACACCTTC CSVPTGLKGYTF
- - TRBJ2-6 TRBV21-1 TGTGCCAGCAGCAAAGGAAGACAGCCCTCTGGGGCCAACGTCCTGACTTTC CASSKGRQPSGANVLTF
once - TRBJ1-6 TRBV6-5 TGTGCCAGCAGTTACTCGGTAACAGGTAATTCACCCCTCCACTTT CASSYSVTGNSPLHF
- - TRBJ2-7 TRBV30 TGTGCCTGGAGTGCCGAATGGTTGGACATCCACTACGAGCAGTACTTC CAWSAEWLDIHYEQYF
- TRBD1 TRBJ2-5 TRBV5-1 TGCGCCAGCAGCCCGGGGACAGTGGCTCGAGAGACCCAGTACTTC CASSPGTVARETQYF
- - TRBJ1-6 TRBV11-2 TGTGCCAGCAGCTTAGAGGGCCGTGGAAATAATTCACCCCTCCACTTT CASSLEGRGNNSPLHF
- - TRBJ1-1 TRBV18 TGTGCCAGCTCACCACAAAGGGGCGAGAACACTGAAGCTTTCTTT CASSPQRGENTEAFF
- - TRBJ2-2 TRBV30 TGTGCCTGGACCGGGGTTCGTGGCACCGGGGAGCTGTTTTTT CAWTGVRGTGELFF